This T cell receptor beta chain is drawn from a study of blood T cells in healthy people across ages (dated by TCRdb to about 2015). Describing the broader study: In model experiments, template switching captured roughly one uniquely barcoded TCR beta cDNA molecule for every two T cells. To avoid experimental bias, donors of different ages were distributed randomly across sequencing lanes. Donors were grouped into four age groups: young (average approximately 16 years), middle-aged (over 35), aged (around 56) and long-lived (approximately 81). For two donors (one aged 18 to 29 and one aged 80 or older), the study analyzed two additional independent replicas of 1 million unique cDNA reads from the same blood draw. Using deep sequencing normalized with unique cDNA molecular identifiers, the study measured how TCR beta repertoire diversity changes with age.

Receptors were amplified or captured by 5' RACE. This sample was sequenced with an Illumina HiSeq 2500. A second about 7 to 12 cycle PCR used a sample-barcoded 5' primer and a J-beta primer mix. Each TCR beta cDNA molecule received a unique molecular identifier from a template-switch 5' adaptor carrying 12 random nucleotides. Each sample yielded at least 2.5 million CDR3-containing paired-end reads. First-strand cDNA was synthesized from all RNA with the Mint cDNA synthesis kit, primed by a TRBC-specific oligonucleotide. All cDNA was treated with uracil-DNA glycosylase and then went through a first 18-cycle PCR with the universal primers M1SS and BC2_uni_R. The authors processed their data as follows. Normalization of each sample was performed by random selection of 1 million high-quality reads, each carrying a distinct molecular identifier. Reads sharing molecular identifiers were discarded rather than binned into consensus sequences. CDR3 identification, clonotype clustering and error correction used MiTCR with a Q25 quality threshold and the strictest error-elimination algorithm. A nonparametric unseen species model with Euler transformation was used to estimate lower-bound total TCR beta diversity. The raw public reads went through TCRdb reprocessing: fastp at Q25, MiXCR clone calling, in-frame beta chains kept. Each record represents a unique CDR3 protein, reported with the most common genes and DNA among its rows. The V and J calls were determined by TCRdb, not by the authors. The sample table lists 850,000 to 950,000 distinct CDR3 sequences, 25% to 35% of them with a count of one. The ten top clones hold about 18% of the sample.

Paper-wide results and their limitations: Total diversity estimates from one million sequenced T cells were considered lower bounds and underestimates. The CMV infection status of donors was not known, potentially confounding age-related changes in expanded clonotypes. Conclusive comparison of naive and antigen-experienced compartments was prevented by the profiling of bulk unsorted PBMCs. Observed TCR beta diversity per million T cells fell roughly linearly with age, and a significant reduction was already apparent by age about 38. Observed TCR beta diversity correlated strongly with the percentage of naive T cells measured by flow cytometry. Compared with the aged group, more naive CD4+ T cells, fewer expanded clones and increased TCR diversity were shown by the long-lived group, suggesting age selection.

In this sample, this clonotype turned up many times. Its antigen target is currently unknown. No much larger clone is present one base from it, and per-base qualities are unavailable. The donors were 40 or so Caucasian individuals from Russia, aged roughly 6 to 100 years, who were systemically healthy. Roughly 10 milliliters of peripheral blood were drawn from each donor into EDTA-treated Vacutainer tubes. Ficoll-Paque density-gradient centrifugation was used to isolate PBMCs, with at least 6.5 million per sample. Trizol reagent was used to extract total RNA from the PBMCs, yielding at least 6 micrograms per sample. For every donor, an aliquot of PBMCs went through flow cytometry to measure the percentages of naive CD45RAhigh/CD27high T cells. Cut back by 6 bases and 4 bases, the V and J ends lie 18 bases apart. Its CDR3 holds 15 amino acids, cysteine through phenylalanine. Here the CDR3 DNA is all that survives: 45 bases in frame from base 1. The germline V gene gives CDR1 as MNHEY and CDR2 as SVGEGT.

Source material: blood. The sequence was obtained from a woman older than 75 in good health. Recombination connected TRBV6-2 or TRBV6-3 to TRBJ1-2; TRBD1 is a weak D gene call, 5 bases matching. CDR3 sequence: CASRIPGRSLYGYTF. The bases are TGTGCCAGCAGGATACCGGGACGATCTCTCTATGGCTACACCTTC.